This entry lists 22 T cell receptor beta chains sequenced from one sample in a study of identical twins. MiXCR was run by TCRdb on the 5' RACE reads, yielding one entry per CDR3 protein. The top ten clones hold 1.5% to 2% of a sample with nearly 650,000 distinct CDR3 sequences, around 7.5% of them seen once. This sample also belongs to another study, concerning yellow fever vaccine responses in identical twins.

Sequenced: PBMCs. These receptors originate from a woman in her late teens or twenties in good health.

This clonotype was seen more than once but under ten times. J is TRBJ2-1 and V is TRBV4-1; 12 bases fit TRBD2. Germline V gene lookup returns CDR1 MGHRA and CDR2 YSYEKL. V was clipped by 0 bases and J by 4 bases; unmatched bases: 7. The CDR3 runs 18 residues. The CDR3 nucleotides are TGCGCCAGCAGCCAAGAACCCCTGACTAGCGGGGGATACAATGAGCAGTTCTTC. Translating it yields CASSQEPLTSGGYNEQFF.

In its sample, this clonotype was seen many times. The rearrangement links TRBV29-1 to TRBJ2-3, with D possibly being TRBD1 (5 bases). The V end was cut by 5 bases, the J end by 5 bases, with 17 bases between. This CDR3 spans 14 amino acids. Germline CDR1 is SQVTM and CDR2 is ANQGSEA. The CDR3 region has the DNA TGCAGCGTTCCGCCCACGGGCAGGGTAGATACGCAGTATTTT. It is translated as CSVPPTGRVDTQYF.

As to this clonotype: With a much larger clone just one base away, this may be a read error. The rearrangement links TRBV7-7 to TRBJ2-3, with D possibly being TRBD1 or TRBD2 (5 bases each). Germline CDR1 and CDR2: SSHAT and FNYEAQ (reference sequence). The germline V and J ends were trimmed by 5 bases and 5 bases, with 11 bases remaining between them. The CDR3 covers 13 residues. For the CDR3, the DNA is TGTGCCAGCAGCCGGGGCAACAGAGATACGCAGTATTTT. It is translated as CASSRGNRDTQYF.

For the CDR3, the DNA is TGTGCCATCAGTGAACTAGCGGGGTTGTACGAGCAGTACTTC. Encoded protein: CAISELAGLYEQYF. This rearrangement joins TRBV10-3 to TRBJ2-7; TRBD2 matches at 10 bases. The V segment lost 3 bases and the J segment 4 bases; nucleotides outside the gene matches: 3. The CDR3 is made up of 14 amino acids. The germline V gene has CDR1 ENHRY and CDR2 SYGVKD.

This chain uses TRBV18 with TRBJ2-5, with D perhaps matching TRBD1 (6 bases). V lost 5 bases and J lost 5, with 12 bases in between. The CDR3 runs 13 residues. The germline V gene encodes CDR1 KGHSH and CDR2 LQKENI. CDR3 nucleotides: TGTGCCAGCTCATTGACAGGTTTGGAGACCCAGTACTTC. Amino acid sequence: CASSLTGLETQYF.

V and J are TRBV29-1 and TRBJ2-1, with 7 bases lining up with TRBD2. The germline V gene encodes CDR1 SQVTM and CDR2 ANQGSEA. Trimming took 6 bases from V and 0 from J; bases not matched to a gene: 8. The CDR3 has 15 residues. CDR3 sequence: CSVWGGGSSYNEQFF. DNA of the CDR3: TGCAGCGTCTGGGGGGGAGGGAGCTCCTACAATGAGCAGTTCTTC.

This clonotype has at least ten counts. This sequence joins TRBV3-1 and TRBJ2-5; D might be TRBD2 (6 bases). Per the germline V gene, CDR1 is LGHDT and CDR2 is YNNKEL (reference sequence). This CDR3 is 18 amino acids long. Deletions cut 1 base from V and 3 bases from J, with 21 bases between. CDR3 sequence reads: CASSQGGEQAFGEETQYF. CDR3 sequence (DNA): TGTGCCAGCAGCCAAGGGGGGGAGCAGGCCTTTGGAGAAGAGACCCAGTACTTC.

The V and J genes are TRBV15 and TRBJ2-5; 7 positions agree with TRBD2. The CDR3 has 15 residues. The germline V gene has CDR1 LNHNV and CDR2 YYDKDF (reference sequence). The junction had 5 bases not matched to a gene; V was cut back by 1 base and J by 3 bases. The CDR3 loop reads CATSRGASGEETQYF. In DNA, the CDR3 is TGTGCCACCAGCAGAGGGGCTAGCGGAGAAGAGACCCAGTACTTC.

This clonotype was detected ten times or more. The chain joins TRBV29-1 to TRBJ2-7; 8 bases align to TRBD2. With 5 bases clipped from V and 2 bases from J, the junction kept 11 bases outside the gene matches. From germline, CDR1 is SQVTM and CDR2 ANQGSEA. CDR3 length: 15 residues. CDR3 coding DNA: TGCAGCGTTCGGCGGGAGGACTACTTAACCTACGAGCAGTACTTC. This gives the protein CSVRREDYLTYEQYF.

The rearrangement uses TRBV12-3 or TRBV12-4 and TRBJ2-5; maybe TRBD2 (6 bases). The CDR3 spans 14 residues. The V and J ends lost 3 bases and 5 bases respectively, with 13 bases between them. The CDR3 DNA is TGTGCCAGCAGTTTCTTCGCTAGCGCGGAGACCCAGTACTTC. Its translation: CASSFFASAETQYF.

The chain has TRBV6-2 or TRBV6-3 and TRBJ2-5; D unresolved. This CDR3 comprises 14 residues. The V and J ends lost 2 bases and 3 bases respectively, with 10 bases between them. From germline, CDR1 is MNHEY and CDR2 SVGEGT. CDR3 region: CASSYDRNEETQYF. The CDR3 nucleotides are TGTGCCAGCAGTTACGACCGCAACGAAGAGACCCAGTACTTC.

This clonotype was detected a few times. The chain employs TRBV2 and TRBJ2-3, with D possibly being TRBD2 (5 bases). This CDR3 has 10 residues. Per the germline V gene, CDR1 is SNHLY and CDR2 is FYNNEI. The ends were cut back, 5 bases at V and 12 bases at J, with 9 bases in the middle. The CDR3 sequence: CASSSLVQYF. In DNA, the CDR3 is TGTGCCAGCAGTTCACTAGTTCAGTATTTT.

The table lists this clonotype with a few counts. V is TRBV24-1 and J is TRBJ2-7, with 9 bases lining up with TRBD1. Germline loops: CDR1 KGHDR, CDR2 SFDVKD. V shed 9 bases and J 3 bases; nucleotides not matched to a gene: 8. This CDR3 spans 14 amino acids. This chain's CDR3 is CATPATGGNYEQYF. The CDR3, as DNA: TGTGCCACCCCCGCGACAGGGGGAAACTACGAGCAGTACTTC.

This clonotype was picked up a small number of times. J is TRBJ2-7 and V is TRBV6-5, with a weak D call TRBD1 (5 bases). Per the germline V gene, CDR1 is MNHEY and CDR2 is SVGAGI. With 0 bases removed from V and 6 bases from J, the gap between germline ends came to 9 bases. CDR3 length equals 13 residues. CDR3 residues: CASSYSTVREQYF. CDR3 DNA: TGTGCCAGCAGTTACTCGACAGTTCGCGAGCAGTACTTC.

This clonotype was found many times. This chain joins TRBV7-9 and TRBJ2-7; 8 bases are a match to TRBD1. The junction had 3 bases not matched to a gene; V was cut back by 5 bases and J by 6 bases. In germline, CDR1 is SEHNR, CDR2 FQNEAQ (reference sequence). The CDR3 spans 12 residues. The chain's CDR3 is CASSLQGGEQYV. Here the CDR3 DNA reads TGTGCCAGCAGCCTACAGGGGGGCGAGCAGTACGTC.

The sample holds a few counts of this clonotype. V usage is TRBV4-1 and J usage is TRBJ1-2; tentative D call: TRBD1 (6 bases). V lost 1 base to trimming and J lost 3 bases, with 15 bases between them. CDR3 length: 16 amino acids. Germline lookup yields CDR1 MGHRA and CDR2 YSYEKL. The CDR3 sequence: CASSQGYKGDYYGYTF. DNA of the CDR3: TGCGCCAGCAGCCAAGGGTACAAGGGGGACTACTATGGCTACACCTTC.

Many counts were recorded for this clonotype. The chain recombines TRBV28 with TRBJ2-1, with D possibly matching TRBD1 (6 bases). Trimming cost V 6 bases and J 4 bases, with 16 bases left between them. Per germline, CDR1 MDHEN and CDR2 SYDVKM. The CDR3 runs to 15 residues. The DNA for the CDR3 is TGTGCCAGCAGCCCGAACAGGGCACGGTACAATGAGCAGTTCTTC. Amino acids: CASSPNRARYNEQFF.

This chain uses TRBV2 with TRBJ2-1; D is possibly TRBD1 or TRBD2 (6 bases each). The V gene lost 6 bases and the J gene lost 2 bases, with 8 bases spanning the gap. Looked up from germline, CDR1 is SNHLY and CDR2 is FYNNEI. The CDR3 is 13 amino acids. The CDR3 sequence is CASRGGTYNEQFF. CDR3 in DNA: TGTGCCAGCAGGGGGGGCACCTACAATGAGCAGTTCTTC.

The genes are TRBV5-1 and TRBJ2-2; 11 bases map to TRBD2. J lost 7 bases, V lost 0 bases, and 5 bases had no gene match. From germline, CDR1 is SGHRS and CDR2 YFSETQ. The CDR3 length is 16 residues. The CDR3 is CASSLELAGEGGELFF. CDR3 bases: TGCGCCAGCAGCTTGGAACTAGCGGGAGAGGGCGGGGAGCTGTTTTTT.

V and J are TRBV7-9 and TRBJ1-1; D is uncertain. The CDR3 loop spans 14 amino acids. Trimming pared 3 bases from V and 4 bases from J, leaving 12 bases between. Germline V CDR1 and CDR2: SEHNR, FQNEAQ (reference sequence). The CDR3 sequence is CASSLGGPSTEAFF. DNA for the CDR3: TGTGCCAGCAGCTTGGGCGGACCTTCCACTGAAGCTTTCTTT.

Many counts were recorded for this clonotype. The rearrangement joins TRBV10-2 to TRBJ1-4, with D maybe TRBD1 (5 bases). V lost 1 base and J lost 7, with 16 bases in between. Germline CDR1 and CDR2: WSHSY and SAAADI. CDR3 length: 16 amino acids. The chain's CDR3 is CASSEWSGGEGEKLFF. The CDR3 nucleotides are TGCGCCAGCAGTGAGTGGAGCGGGGGGGAGGGTGAAAAACTGTTTTTT.

The rearrangement uses TRBV2 and TRBJ2-3; the D is unclear. The V end was cut by 6 bases, the J end by 0 bases, with 7 bases between. The CDR3 spans 13 residues. CDR1 and CDR2 from the germline V gene are SNHLY and FYNNEI. CDR3 nucleotide sequence: TGTGCCAGCAGAGCGATTAGCACAGATACGCAGTATTTT. The encoded protein is CASRAISTDTQYF.